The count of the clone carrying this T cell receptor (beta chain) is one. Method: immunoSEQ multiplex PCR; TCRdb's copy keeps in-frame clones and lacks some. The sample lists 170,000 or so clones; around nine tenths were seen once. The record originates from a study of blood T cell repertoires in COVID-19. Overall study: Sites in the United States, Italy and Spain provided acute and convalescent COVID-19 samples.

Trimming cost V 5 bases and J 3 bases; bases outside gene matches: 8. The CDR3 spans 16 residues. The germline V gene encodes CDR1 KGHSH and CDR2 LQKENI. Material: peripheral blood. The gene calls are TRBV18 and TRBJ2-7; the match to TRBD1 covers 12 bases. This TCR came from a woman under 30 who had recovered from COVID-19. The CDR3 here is CASSITGQGADYEQYF. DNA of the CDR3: TGTGCCAGCTCAATCACGGGACAGGGGGCAGACTACGAGCAGTACTTC.